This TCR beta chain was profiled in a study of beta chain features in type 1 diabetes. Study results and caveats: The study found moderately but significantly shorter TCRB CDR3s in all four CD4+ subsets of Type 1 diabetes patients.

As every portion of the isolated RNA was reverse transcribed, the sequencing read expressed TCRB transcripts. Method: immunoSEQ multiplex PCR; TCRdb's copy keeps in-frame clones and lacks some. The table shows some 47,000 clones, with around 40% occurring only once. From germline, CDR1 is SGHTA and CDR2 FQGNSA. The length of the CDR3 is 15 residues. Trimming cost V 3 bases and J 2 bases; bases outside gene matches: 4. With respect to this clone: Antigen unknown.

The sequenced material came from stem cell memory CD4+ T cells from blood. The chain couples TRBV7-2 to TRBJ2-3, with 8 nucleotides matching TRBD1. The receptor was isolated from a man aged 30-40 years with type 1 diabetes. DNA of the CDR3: TGTGCCAGCAGCTTTTCAGGGGGCAACACAGATACGCAGTATTTT. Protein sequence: CASSFSGGNTDTQYF. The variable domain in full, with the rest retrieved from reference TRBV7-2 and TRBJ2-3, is GAGVSQSPSNKVTEKGKDVELRCDPISGHTALYWYRQSLGQGLEFLIYFQGNSAPDKSGLPSDRFSAERTGGSVSTLTIQRTQQEDSAVYLCASSFSGGNTDTQYFGPGTRLTVL.